This T cell receptor (beta chain) was retrieved from a study of blood T cell repertoires in COVID-19. Whole-study context: Donors in the United States, Italy and Spain gave samples during acute or convalescent COVID-19. Sources were T cells, B-cell-depleted T cells, or PBMCs; the material itself was cDNA or gDNA.

Across under 25 US areas, participants ranged in age from 18 to 89 years. This CDR3 has 13 residues. Germline CDR1 is SGHAT and CDR2 is FQNNGV. The ends were cut back, 9 bases at V and 5 bases at J, with 14 bases in the middle. The method was immunoSEQ multiplex PCR; TCRdb's version includes in-frame clones alone and lacks a portion of them. The sample gives roughly 250,000 clones, approximately 91% of which show up once; 2% to 2.5% is in the top ten. The TCR comes from a middle-aged woman with acute COVID-19. The chain is built from TRBV11-2 and TRBJ2-1, with D possibly matching TRBD2 (6 bases). What was sequenced was PBMCs or T cells enriched from blood (not recorded which). CDR3 in DNA: TGTGCCAGTAGCGGCCCTTCAGACAATGAGCAGTTCTTC. It is translated as CASSGPSDNEQFF.